This T cell receptor (beta chain) emerged from a study of PD-1 blockade in classical Hodgkin lymphoma. Study-wide context: With a 2-week interval, patients received intravenous nivolumab at 3 mg/kg. Study results and caveats: Patients who began taking nivolumab under 1 year after ASCT were left out.

In the case of this clone: Its specificity is unknown.

Following autologous stem cell transplantation, relapse occurred in every patient, and exposure to brentuximab vedotin varied. Negative magnetic selection isolated CD4+ T cells from thawed PBMCs. Data came from immunoSEQ multiplex PCR; TCRdb stores just in-frame clones and leaves some out. The profile covers about 35,000 clones, with roughly 90% appearing a single time and about 0.21% taken by the ten largest. The receptor was derived from a human donor with classical Hodgkin lymphoma. Sequenced material: CD4+ T cells from blood, taken at baseline.

Here the CDR3 DNA reads TGTGCCAGCAGCTTGGGAGACAGGGGGGACCTAGCCAAAAACATTCAGTACTTC. Translating it yields CASSLGDRGDLAKNIQYF. This chain connects TRBV5-4 to TRBJ2-4, with TRBD1 matching over 9 bases. The CDR3 is made up of 18 amino acids. CDR1 is SGHNT and CDR2 is YYREEE in the germline V gene (reference sequence). V was pared by 0 bases and J by 0 bases, with 7 bases of the junction left unmatched.